This TCR beta chain comes out of a study of cytomegalovirus exposure and HLA in healthy donors. Looking at the study overall: Earlier, 150 million to 200 million T cells were analyzed, and some 120 million unique TCR beta sequences were found among them.

Use of 60 Vbeta and 13 Jbeta primers characterized the PCR. Clones were sequenced by immunoSEQ multiplex PCR, and TCRdb holds only the in-frame ones, with some missing. In the table there are around 150,000 clones, 70% to 80% of which are singletons. This clone was seen just once. Its antigen remains unidentified. Findings of the study overall: Altogether, some 160 TCR beta chains were recorded as cytomegalovirus-associated. A later analysis found common viral pathogens apparently linked to several of the most significant clusters.

The sample consisted of PBMCs. The clonotype comes from a man in his sixties in good health and CMV-seronegative.

DNA for the CDR3: TGTGCCAGCAGCCTAGGGACAGGGACTTACGAGCAGTACTTC. Residues: CASSLGTGTYEQYF. V gene TRBV9 combines with J gene TRBJ2-7; 9 nucleotides agree with TRBD1. The CDR3 is 14 residues long. The germline gives CDR1 SGDLS, CDR2 YYNGEE. V lost 4 bases, J lost 4 bases, and 6 bases stayed unmatched.